The source of this T cell receptor (beta chain) is a study of T cell repertoires in cytomegalovirus infection. On the study more broadly: Shared public TCR beta signatures pointed to both CMV infection and a matching HLA type.

This clonotype came up a few times. As yet, its antigen is unknown. TCRdb reanalysed the reads using MiXCR and keeps one entry per CDR3 protein. The sample gives some 240,000 distinct CDR3 sequences, about 17% of which show up once; around 47% is in the top ten. Study-level points and caveats: Cumulative frequency of public TCR beta families picked out carriers of CMV plus the relevant HLA. Ex vivo responses were dominated by HLA-C-restricted CMV-specific TCR beta clonotypes.

This CDR3 contains 14 residues. J was trimmed by 6 bases and V by 4 bases; bases with no gene match: 5. Germline V gene sequence: CDR1 SGHKS, CDR2 YYEKEE (reference sequence). The chain has TRBV5-5 and TRBJ2-7, with TRBD1 identical over 12 bases. Sequenced sample: CD8+ T cells from PBMCs. The source of this sequence is a human donor in good health (CMV status not recorded). Some clones in this sample may be carry-over from other donors' samples. The CDR3 DNA follows: TGTGCCAGCAGCAGAGGGACAGGGGGCGTCGAGCAGTACTTC. As protein: CASSRGTGGVEQYF.